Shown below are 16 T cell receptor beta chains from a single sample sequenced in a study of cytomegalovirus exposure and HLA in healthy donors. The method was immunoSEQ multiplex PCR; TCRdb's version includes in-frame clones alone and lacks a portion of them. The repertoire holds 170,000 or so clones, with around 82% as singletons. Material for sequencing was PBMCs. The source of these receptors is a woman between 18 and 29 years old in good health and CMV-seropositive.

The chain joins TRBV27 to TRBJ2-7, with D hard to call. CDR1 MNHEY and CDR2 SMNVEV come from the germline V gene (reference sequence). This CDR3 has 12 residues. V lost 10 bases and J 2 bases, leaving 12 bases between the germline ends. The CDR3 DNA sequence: TGTGCCACTTTCAGACGGGCCTACGAGCAGTACTTC. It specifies CATFRRAYEQYF.

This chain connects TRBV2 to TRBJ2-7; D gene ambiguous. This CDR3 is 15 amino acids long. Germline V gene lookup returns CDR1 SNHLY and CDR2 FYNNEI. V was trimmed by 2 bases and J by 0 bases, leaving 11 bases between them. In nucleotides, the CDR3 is TGTGCCAGCAGTGAAAGTTTACCGAGCTCCTACGAGCAGTACTTC. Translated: CASSESLPSSYEQYF.

The CDR3 sequence is CASRSGLDSDTQYF. The CDR3 DNA sequence: TGTGCCAGCAGATCTGGGTTGGACTCAGATACGCAGTATTTT. This chain uses TRBV2 with TRBJ2-3; D may be TRBD2 (5 bases). This CDR3 is 14 amino acids long. Trimming removed 6 bases at V and 4 bases at J, with 14 bases between. CDR1 and CDR2 (germline): SNHLY, FYNNEI. Full variable domain (rest looked up from reference TRBV2 and TRBJ2-3): EPEVTQTPSHQVTQMGQEVILRCVPISNHLYFYWYRQILGQKVEFLVSFYNNEISEKSEIFDDQFSVERPDGSNFTLKIRSTKLEDSAMYFCASRSGLDSDTQYFGPGTRLTVL.

The CDR3 DNA reads as TGTGCTAGTGGTTTGGGCCAGGGCGGTGAGCAGTTCTTC. Protein sequence: CASGLGQGGEQFF. J is TRBJ2-1 and V is TRBV12-5; possibly TRBD1 for D (5 bases). Germline values: CDR1 LGHNT, CDR2 FRNRAP. The CDR3 runs to 13 residues. V was clipped by 1 base and J by 9 bases, with 10 bases between them.

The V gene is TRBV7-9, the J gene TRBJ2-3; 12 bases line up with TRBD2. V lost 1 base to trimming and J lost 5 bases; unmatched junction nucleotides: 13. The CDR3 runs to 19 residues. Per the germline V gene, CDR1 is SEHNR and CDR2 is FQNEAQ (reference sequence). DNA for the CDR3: TGTGCCAGCAGCTTAGGGGCGACTAGCGGGGGCCGGAGTAGAGATACGCAGTATTTT. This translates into CASSLGATSGGRSRDTQYF.

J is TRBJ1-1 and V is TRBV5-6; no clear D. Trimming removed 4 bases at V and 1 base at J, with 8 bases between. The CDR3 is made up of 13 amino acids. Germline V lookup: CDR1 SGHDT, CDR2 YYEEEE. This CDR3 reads CASSMAWNTEAFF. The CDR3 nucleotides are TGTGCCAGCAGCATGGCATGGAACACTGAAGCTTTCTTT.

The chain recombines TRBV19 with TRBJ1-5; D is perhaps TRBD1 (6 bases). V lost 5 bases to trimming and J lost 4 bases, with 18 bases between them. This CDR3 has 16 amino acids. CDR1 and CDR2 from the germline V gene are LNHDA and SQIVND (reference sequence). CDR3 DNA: TGTGCCAGTAGTCTGACGGACAGCGCCCGGAATCAGCCCCAGCATTTT. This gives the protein CASSLTDSARNQPQHF.

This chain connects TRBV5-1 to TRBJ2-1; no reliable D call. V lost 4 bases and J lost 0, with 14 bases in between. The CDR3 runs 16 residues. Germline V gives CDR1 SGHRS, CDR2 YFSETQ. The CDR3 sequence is CASSLDWVASYNEQFF. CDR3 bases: TGCGCCAGCAGCCTGGATTGGGTAGCCTCCTACAATGAGCAGTTCTTC. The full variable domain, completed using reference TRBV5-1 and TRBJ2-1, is KAGVTQTPRYLIKTRGQQVTLSCSPISGHRSVSWYQQTPGQGLQFLFEYFSETQRNKGNFPGRFSGRQFSNSRSEMNVSTLELGDSALYLCASSLDWVASYNEQFFGPGTRLTVL.

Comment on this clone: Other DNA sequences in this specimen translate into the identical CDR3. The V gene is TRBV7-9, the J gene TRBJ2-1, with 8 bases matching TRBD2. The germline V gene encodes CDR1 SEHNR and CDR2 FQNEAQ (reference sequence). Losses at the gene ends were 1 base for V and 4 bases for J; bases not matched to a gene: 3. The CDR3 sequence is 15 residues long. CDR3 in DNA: TGTGCCAGCAGCTTAGGGGCGGGGGGTTACAATGAGCAGTTCTTC. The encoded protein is CASSLGAGGYNEQFF.

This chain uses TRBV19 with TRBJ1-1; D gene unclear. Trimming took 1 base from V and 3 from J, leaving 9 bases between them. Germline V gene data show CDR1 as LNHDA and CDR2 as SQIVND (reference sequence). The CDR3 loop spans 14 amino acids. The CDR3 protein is CASSIAYGDTEAFF. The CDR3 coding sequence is TGTGCCAGTAGTATAGCTTACGGGGACACTGAAGCTTTCTTT.

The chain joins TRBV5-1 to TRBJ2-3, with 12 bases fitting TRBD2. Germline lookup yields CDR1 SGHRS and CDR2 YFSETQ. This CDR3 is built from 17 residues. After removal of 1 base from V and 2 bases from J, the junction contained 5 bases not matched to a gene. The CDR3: CASSLRTSGANTDTQYF. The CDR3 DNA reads TGCGCCAGCAGCTTGAGGACTAGCGGGGCCAACACAGATACGCAGTATTTT.

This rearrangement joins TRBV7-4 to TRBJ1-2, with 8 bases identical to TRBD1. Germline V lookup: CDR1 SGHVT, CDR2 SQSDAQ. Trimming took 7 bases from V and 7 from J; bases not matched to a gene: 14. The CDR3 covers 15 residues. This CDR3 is CASTHRQGARPGYTF. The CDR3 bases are TGTGCCAGCACCCATCGTCAGGGGGCGAGGCCTGGCTACACCTTC.

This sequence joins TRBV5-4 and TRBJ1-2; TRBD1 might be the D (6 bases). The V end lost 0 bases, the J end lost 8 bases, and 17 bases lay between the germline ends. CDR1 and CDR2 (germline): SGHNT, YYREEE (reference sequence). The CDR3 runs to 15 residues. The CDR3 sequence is CASSLAEYGGGGYTF. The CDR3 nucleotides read TGTGCCAGCAGCTTGGCCGAATATGGGGGCGGGGGCTACACCTTC.

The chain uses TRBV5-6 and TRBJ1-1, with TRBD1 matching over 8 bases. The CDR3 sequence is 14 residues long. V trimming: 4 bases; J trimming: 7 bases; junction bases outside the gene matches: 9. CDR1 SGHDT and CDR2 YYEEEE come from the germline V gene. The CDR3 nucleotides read TGTGCCAGCAGCGCTGGAGACAGGGGTCTTGAAGCTTTCTTT. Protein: CASSAGDRGLEAFF.

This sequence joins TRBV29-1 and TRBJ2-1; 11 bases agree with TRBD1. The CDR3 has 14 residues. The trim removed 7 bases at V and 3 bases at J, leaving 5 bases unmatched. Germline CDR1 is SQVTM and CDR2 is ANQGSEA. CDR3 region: CSGGQGARYNEQFF. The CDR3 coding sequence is TGCAGCGGTGGACAGGGGGCCCGCTACAATGAGCAGTTCTTC.

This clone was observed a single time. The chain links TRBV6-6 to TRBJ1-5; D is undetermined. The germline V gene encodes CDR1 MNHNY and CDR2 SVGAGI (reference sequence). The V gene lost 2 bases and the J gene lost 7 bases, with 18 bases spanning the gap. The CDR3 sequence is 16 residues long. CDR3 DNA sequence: TGTGCCAGCAGTTACACCTTACACAGTGTGGAACAGCCCCAGCATTTT. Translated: CASSYTLHSVEQPQHF.